This T cell receptor (beta chain) was recovered during a study of blood T cell repertoires in COVID-19. Study-wide background: Italy, Spain and the United States were the sources of the convalescent and acute COVID-19 samples.

Germline V gives CDR1 SGHDT, CDR2 YYEEEE. The CDR3 is 18 residues long. The trim removed 5 bases at V and 2 bases at J, leaving 16 bases unmatched. Libraries were prepared by immunoSEQ multiplex PCR; TCRdb keeps only in-frame clonotypes and omits some of them. The table includes 200,000 to 250,000 clones, approximately 75% detected once. Two negative PCRs, clearance, or symptom resolution were required of recovered Cohort 3 donors. The sample was PBMCs or T cells enriched from blood (not recorded which). The chain employs TRBV5-6 and TRBJ1-1; 9 bases map to TRBD1. The TCR comes from a man in his forties or fifties who had recovered from COVID-19. CDR3 amino acids: CASSHTDRGLPGNTEAFF. The CDR3 bases are TGTGCCAGCAGTCATACGGACAGGGGCTTACCCGGCAACACTGAAGCTTTCTTT.